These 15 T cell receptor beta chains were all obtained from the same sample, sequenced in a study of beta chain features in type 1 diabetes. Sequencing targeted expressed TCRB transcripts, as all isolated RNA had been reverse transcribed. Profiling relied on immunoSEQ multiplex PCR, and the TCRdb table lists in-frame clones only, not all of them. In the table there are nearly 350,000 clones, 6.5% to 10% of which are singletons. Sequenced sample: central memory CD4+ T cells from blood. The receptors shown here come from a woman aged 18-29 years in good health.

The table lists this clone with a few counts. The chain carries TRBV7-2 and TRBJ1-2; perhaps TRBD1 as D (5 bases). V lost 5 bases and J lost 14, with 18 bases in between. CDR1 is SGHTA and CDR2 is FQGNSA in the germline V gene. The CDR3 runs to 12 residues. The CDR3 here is CASSITGTAGTF. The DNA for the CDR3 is TGTGCCAGCAGCATCACCGGGACCGCGGGAACCTTC.

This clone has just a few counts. CDR3 sequence reads: CASSLDQGGTGTGNEQFF. CDR3 DNA: TGTGCCAGCAGCTTAGATCAGGGTGGAACTGGAACTGGCAATGAGCAGTTCTTC. The chain uses TRBV11-3 and TRBJ2-1; TRBD1 might be the D (5 bases). Germline V gene sequence: CDR1 SGHNT, CDR2 YENEEA. V lost 0 bases, J lost 6 bases, and 21 bases lay in between. The CDR3 has 18 amino acids.

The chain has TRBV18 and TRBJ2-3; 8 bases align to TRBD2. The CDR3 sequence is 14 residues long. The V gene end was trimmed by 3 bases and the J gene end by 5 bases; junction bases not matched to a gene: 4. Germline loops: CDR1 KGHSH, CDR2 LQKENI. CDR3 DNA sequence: TGTGCCAGCTCACCGTCGGGAGGGGGAGATACGCAGTATTTT. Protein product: CASSPSGGGDTQYF.

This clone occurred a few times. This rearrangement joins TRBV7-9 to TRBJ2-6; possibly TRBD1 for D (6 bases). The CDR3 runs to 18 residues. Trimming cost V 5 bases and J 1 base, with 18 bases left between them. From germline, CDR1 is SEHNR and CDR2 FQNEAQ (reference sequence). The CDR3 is CASSPQTKQGSGANVLTF. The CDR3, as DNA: TGTGCCAGCAGCCCACAGACAAAACAGGGTTCTGGGGCCAACGTCCTGACTTTC.

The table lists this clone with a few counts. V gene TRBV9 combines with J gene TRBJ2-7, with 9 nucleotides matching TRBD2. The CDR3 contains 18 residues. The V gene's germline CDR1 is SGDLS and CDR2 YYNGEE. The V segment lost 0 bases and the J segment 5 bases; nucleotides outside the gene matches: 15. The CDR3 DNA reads TGTGCCAGCAGCGTAGGTAGCGGGAGTAGTCGAGCGGAGAACGAGCAGTACTTC. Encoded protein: CASSVGSGSSRAENEQYF.

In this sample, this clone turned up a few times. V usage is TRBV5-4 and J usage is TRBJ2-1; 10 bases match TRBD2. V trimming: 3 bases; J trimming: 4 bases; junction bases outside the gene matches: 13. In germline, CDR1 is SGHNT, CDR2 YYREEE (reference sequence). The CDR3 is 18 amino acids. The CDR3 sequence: CASSSGGPRTSGYNEQFF. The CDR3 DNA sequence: TGTGCCAGCAGCTCGGGGGGACCCAGGACTAGCGGATACAATGAGCAGTTCTTC.

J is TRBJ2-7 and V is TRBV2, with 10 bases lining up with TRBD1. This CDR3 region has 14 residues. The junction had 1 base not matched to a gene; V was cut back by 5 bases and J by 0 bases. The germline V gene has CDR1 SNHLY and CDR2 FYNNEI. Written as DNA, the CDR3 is TGTGCCAGCAGTTGGACAGGGGGCTCCTACGAGCAGTACTTC. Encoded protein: CASSWTGGSYEQYF.

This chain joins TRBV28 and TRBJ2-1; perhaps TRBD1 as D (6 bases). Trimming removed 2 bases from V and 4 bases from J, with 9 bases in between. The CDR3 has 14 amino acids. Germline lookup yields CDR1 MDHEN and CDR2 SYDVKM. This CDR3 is CASSLQGTYNEQFF. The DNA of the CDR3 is TGTGCCAGCAGTTTACAAGGGACATACAATGAGCAGTTCTTC.

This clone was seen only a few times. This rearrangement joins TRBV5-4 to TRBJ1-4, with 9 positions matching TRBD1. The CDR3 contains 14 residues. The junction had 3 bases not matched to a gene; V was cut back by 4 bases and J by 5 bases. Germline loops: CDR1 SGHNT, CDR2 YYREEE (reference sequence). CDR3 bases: TGTGCCAGCAGCCAAGGGACAGGGAATGAAAAACTGTTTTTT. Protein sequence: CASSQGTGNEKLFF. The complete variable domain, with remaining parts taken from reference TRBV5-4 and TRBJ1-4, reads ETGVTQSPTHLIKTRGQQVTLRCSSQSGHNTVSWYQQALGQGPQFIFQYYREEENGRGNFPPRFSGLQFPNYSSELNVNALELDDSALYLCASSQGTGNEKLFFGSGTQLSVL.

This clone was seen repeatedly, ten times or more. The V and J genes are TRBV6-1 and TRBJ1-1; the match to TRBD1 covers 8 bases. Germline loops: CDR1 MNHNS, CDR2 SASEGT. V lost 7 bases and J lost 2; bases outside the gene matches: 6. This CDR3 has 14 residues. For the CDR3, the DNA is TGTGCCAGCAAGAGACAGGGGATAAACACTGAAGCTTTCTTT. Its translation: CASKRQGINTEAFF.

In DNA, the CDR3 is TGTGCCAGCAAACAGGCTTACTCCTACGAGCAGTACTTC. It codes for CASKQAYSYEQYF. V gene TRBV6-6 combines with J gene TRBJ2-7; tentative D call: TRBD1 (5 bases). V was pared by 7 bases and J by 0 bases, with 10 bases between. The length of the CDR3 is 13 residues. From germline, CDR1 is MNHNY and CDR2 SVGAGI (reference sequence).

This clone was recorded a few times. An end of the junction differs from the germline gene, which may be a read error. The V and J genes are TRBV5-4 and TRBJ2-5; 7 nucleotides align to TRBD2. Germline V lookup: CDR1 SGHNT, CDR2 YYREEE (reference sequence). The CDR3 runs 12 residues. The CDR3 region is CACREGKETQYF. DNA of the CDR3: TGTGCCTGCAGGGAGGGCAAGGAGACCCAGTACTTC.

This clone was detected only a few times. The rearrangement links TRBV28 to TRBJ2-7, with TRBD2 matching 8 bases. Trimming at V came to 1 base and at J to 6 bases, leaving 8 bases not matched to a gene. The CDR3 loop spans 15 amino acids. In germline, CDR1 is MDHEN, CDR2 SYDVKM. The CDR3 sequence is CASSLSQAGVSEQYF. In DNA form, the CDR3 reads TGTGCCAGCAGTTTATCGCAAGCGGGAGTCTCCGAGCAGTACTTC.

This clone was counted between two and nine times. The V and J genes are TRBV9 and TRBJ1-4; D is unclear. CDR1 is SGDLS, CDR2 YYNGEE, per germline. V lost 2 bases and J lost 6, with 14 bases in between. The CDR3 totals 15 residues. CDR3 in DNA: TGTGCCAGCAGCGTCGACGGACGAGGTTATGAAAAACTGTTTTTT. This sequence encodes CASSVDGRGYEKLFF.

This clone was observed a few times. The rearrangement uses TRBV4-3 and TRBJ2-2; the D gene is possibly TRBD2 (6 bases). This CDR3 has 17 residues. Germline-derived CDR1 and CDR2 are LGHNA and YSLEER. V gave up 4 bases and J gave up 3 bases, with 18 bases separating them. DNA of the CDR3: TGCGCCAGCAGCCGGCAGGGCGGGGCAGGGTACACCGGGGAGCTGTTTTTT. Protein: CASSRQGGAGYTGELFF.